These T cell receptor beta chains were read from a single sample in a study of blood T cell repertoires in COVID-19. Sequencing was performed with immunoSEQ multiplex PCR; in TCRdb, only in-frame clones are kept and a portion is missing. The sample has roughly 27,000 clones, 60% to 85% seen once. Sequencing was performed on peripheral blood. Receptors were obtained from a man older than 75 with active or convalescent COVID-19. CDR3s include the opening cysteine and the closing phenylalanine or tryptophan. D genes are given only for firm matches. Expanded clones get a size class; other rows say once, few or many, or leave the size out.

TRBD1	NA	TRBJ1-2	TRBV14	CASSGQGVLSGYTF	TGTGCCAGCAGCGGACAGGGGGTTTTGAGTGGCTACACCTTC
NA	few	TRBJ1-5	TRBV2	CASSDGGAGNQPQHF	TGTGCCAGCAGTGACGGGGGGGCGGGCAATCAGCCCCAGCATTTT
NA	NA	TRBJ1-4	TRBV15	CATSRDFGGNEKLFF	TGTGCCACCAGCAGAGATTTTGGGGGGAATGAAAAACTGTTTTTT
TRBD1	NA	TRBJ1-1	TRBV5-1	CASSEQGPNTEAFF	TGCGCCAGCAGTGAACAGGGGCCGAACACTGAAGCTTTCTTT
TRBD1	NA	TRBJ1-5	TRBV6-5	CASGQGIPSNQPQHF	TGTGCCAGCGGACAGGGAATTCCTAGCAATCAGCCCCAGCATTTT
TRBD1	NA	TRBJ2-2	TRBV4-2	CASSQERGQRELFF	TGTGCCAGCAGCCAAGAGAGGGGGCAGAGGGAGCTGTTTTTT
NA	NA	TRBJ2-2	TRBV29-1	CSVVAGTGELFF	TGCAGCGTTGTCGCGGGGACCGGGGAGCTGTTTTTT
NA	NA	TRBJ2-1	TRBV11-2	CASSLGAGLPYNEQFF	TGTGCCAGCAGCTTAGGGGCGGGTCTACCCTACAATGAGCAGTTCTTC
TRBD1	NA	TRBJ2-5	TRBV2	CASSRTGGSGSYQETQYF	TGTGCCAGCAGTCGGACAGGGGGATCCGGGAGTTACCAAGAGACCCAGTACTTC
NA	NA	TRBJ1-1	TRBV3-1/TRBV3-2	CASSQEPGQGTEAFF	TGTGCCAGCAGCCAAGAACCTGGGCAGGGCACTGAAGCTTTCTTT
NA	NA	TRBJ1-3	TRBV7-2	CASSWGGQSSGNTIYF	TGTGCCAGCAGCTGGGGAGGCCAGAGCTCTGGAAACACCATATATTTT
NA	NA	TRBJ2-7	TRBV9	CASSVGERTYEQYF	TGTGCCAGCAGCGTAGGCGAGAGGACCTACGAGCAGTACTTC
NA	NA	TRBJ2-7	TRBV4-2	CASSPRVVGYEQYF	TGTGCCAGCAGCCCCCGGGTGGTTGGCTACGAGCAGTACTTC
NA	NA	TRBJ1-2	TRBV27	CASSFNSGGYGYTF	TGTGCCAGCAGTTTTAATTCAGGAGGCTATGGCTACACCTTC
NA	NA	TRBJ1-6	TRBV7-2	CASSLPGHPNSPLHF	TGTGCCAGCAGCTTGCCGGGACACCCGAATTCACCCCTCCACTTT
NA	NA	TRBJ1-1	TRBV11-2	CASSYRVFGNTEAFF	TGTGCCAGCAGCTACAGGGTCTTCGGGAACACTGAAGCTTTCTTT
TRBD1	NA	TRBJ1-1	TRBV7-8	CASSLGGTELTEAFF	TGTGCCAGCAGCTTAGGCGGGACAGAACTCACTGAAGCTTTCTTT
TRBD1	once	TRBJ1-2	TRBV18	CASSRPGQGDYGYTF	TGTGCCAGCTCACGGCCGGGACAGGGGGACTATGGCTACACCTTC
NA	NA	TRBJ2-3	TRBV1	CTSKGGKETSCTDTQYF	TGCACCAGCAAGGGGGGGAAGGAGACTAGCTGCACAGATACGCAGTATTTT
NA	NA	TRBJ1-5	TRBV5-1	CASSLEPNQPQHF	TGCGCCAGCAGCTTGGAGCCGAACCAGCCCCAGCATTTT
TRBD2	NA	TRBJ2-1	TRBV5-5	CASSLRTSEKQFF	TGTGCCAGCAGCTTGAGGACTAGCGAGAAGCAGTTCTTC
NA	NA	TRBJ2-7	TRBV14	CASSHIRDSGYEQYF	TGTGCCAGCAGCCATATCCGGGACAGCGGGTACGAGCAGTACTTC
NA	NA	TRBJ1-1	TRBV29-1	CSVNTGLLTEAFF	TGCAGCGTTAACACAGGGCTACTCACTGAAGCTTTCTTT
TRBD1	NA	TRBJ1-2	TRBV11-1	CASSQNRGRDYGYTF	TGTGCCAGCAGCCAAAACAGGGGCCGGGACTATGGCTACACCTTC
NA	NA	TRBJ1-6	TRBV5-5	CATSPGLNNSPLHF	TGTGCCACCAGCCCTGGGCTAAATAATTCACCCCTCCACTTT
TRBD2	NA	TRBJ2-3	TRBV11-2	CASSSLAGGPFIDTQYF	TGTGCCAGCAGCTCACTAGCGGGAGGGCCGTTTATAGATACGCAGTATTTT
TRBD2	NA	TRBJ2-1	TRBV5-1	CASSSGAGRASGTRNSWFF	TGCGCCAGCAGCTCAGGGGCAGGGAGGGCTAGCGGGACCCGAAATAGTTGGTTCTTC
NA	NA	TRBJ1-3	TRBV18	CASSPVQSRSGNTIYF	TGTGCCAGCTCACCAGTACAGAGCCGCTCTGGAAACACCATATATTTT
NA	NA	TRBJ2-4	TRBV24-1	CATSTGSKNIQYF	TGTGCCACCAGTACAGGTTCCAAAAACATTCAGTACTTC
TRBD1	NA	TRBJ1-1	TRBV19	CASRAGGYTEAFF	TGTGCCAGCAGAGCAGGGGGATACACTGAAGCTTTCTTT
NA	NA	TRBJ1-2	TRBV2	CASSETGAVRGYTF	TGTGCCAGCAGTGAGACAGGCGCGGTGAGGGGCTACACCTTC
TRBD1	NA	TRBJ1-5	TRBV28	CASSLGGPNQPQHF	TGTGCCAGCAGCCTAGGGGGCCCCAATCAGCCCCAGCATTTT
NA	NA	TRBJ2-3	TRBV5-4	CASSPVGTDTQYF	TGTGCCAGCAGCCCGGTAGGCACAGATACGCAGTATTTT
NA	few	TRBJ1-2	TRBV5-4	CASRPTGINYGYTF	TGTGCCAGCAGGCCTACAGGGATCAACTATGGCTACACCTTC
TRBD1	once	TRBJ2-5	TRBV2	CASSGQGETQYF	TGTGCCAGCAGTGGACAGGGAGAGACCCAGTACTTC
TRBD1	NA	TRBJ1-2	TRBV2	CASSEVGGAGYGYTF	TGTGCCAGCAGTGAAGTAGGGGGCGCAGGCTATGGCTACACCTTC
TRBD1	NA	TRBJ2-7	TRBV13	CASSLADRGTYEQYF	TGTGCCAGCAGCTTAGCCGACAGGGGGACCTACGAGCAGTACTTC
TRBD2	NA	TRBJ2-2	TRBV6-6	CASSYLGGGTGELFF	TGTGCCAGCAGTTATCTCGGGGGGGGCACCGGGGAGCTGTTTTTT
NA	once	TRBJ2-1	TRBV12-3/TRBV12-4	CASSSDYGEQFF	TGTGCCAGCAGCTCGGACTACGGTGAGCAGTTCTTC
TRBD1	few	TRBJ2-2	TRBV29-1	CSVTGDTGELFF	TGCAGCGTTACAGGGGACACCGGGGAGCTGTTTTTT
NA	few	TRBJ1-1	TRBV21-1	CASRHFRRQAGGMNTEAFF	TGTGCCAGCCGCCACTTCCGGAGGCAGGCCGGAGGCATGAACACTGAAGCTTTCTTT
TRBD1	NA	TRBJ2-2	TRBV14	CASSPRTGLTGELFF	TGTGCCAGCAGCCCACGGACAGGACTCACCGGGGAGCTGTTTTTT
NA	NA	TRBJ2-7	TRBV25-1	CASSAPDISYEQYF	TGTGCCAGCAGTGCCCCCGACATATCCTACGAGCAGTACTTC
NA	few	TRBJ2-1	TRBV7-9	CASSSTRDRSSYNEQFF	TGTGCCAGCAGCAGCACGCGAGACAGGAGCTCCTACAATGAGCAGTTCTTC
NA	NA	TRBJ2-7	TRBV6-5	CASRDFDYEQYF	TGTGCCAGCAGGGACTTCGATTACGAGCAGTACTTC
TRBD1	NA	TRBJ1-2	TRBV5-6	CASSLSGQGLRYGYTF	TGTGCCAGCAGCTTGTCCGGACAGGGTTTGCGCTATGGCTACACCTTC
NA	NA	TRBJ2-1	TRBV4-1	CASSQVFGQIYNEQFF	TGCGCCAGCAGCCAAGTATTCGGACAAATCTACAATGAGCAGTTCTTC
TRBD1	NA	TRBJ1-2	TRBV5-6	CASSHTGTGYGYGYTF	TGTGCCAGCAGCCACACCGGGACAGGGTATGGGTATGGCTACACCTTC
NA	NA	TRBJ1-1	TRBV6-2/TRBV6-3	CASSYQAGTEAFF	TGTGCCAGCAGTTATCAAGCGGGAACTGAAGCTTTCTTT
TRBD1	few	TRBJ2-7	TRBV11-3	CASSRDSSYEQYF	TGTGCCAGCAGCCGGGACAGTTCCTACGAGCAGTACTTC
TRBD2	NA	TRBJ2-4	TRBV14	CASSQTGLLNIQYF	TGTGCCAGCAGCCAGACGGGACTACTAAACATTCAGTACTTC
TRBD1	NA	TRBJ1-5	TRBV24-1	CATSDAGTAAGQPQHF	TGTGCCACCAGTGATGCCGGGACAGCCGCGGGTCAGCCCCAGCATTTT
TRBD1	NA	TRBJ1-4	TRBV4-2	CASGQGVSNEKLFF	TGTGCCAGCGGACAGGGGGTTTCTAATGAAAAACTGTTTTTT
TRBD2	once	TRBJ2-3	TRBV4-3	CASSQVPPGAGMGTDTQYF	TGCGCCAGCAGCCAAGTCCCCCCTGGAGCGGGGATGGGCACAGATACGCAGTATTTT
TRBD1	NA	TRBJ2-1	TRBV11-2	CASSLGQGGHEQFF	TGTGCCAGCAGCTTAGGACAGGGCGGCCATGAGCAGTTCTTC
NA	NA	TRBJ2-3	TRBV18	CASSLMAGQADTQYF	TGTGCCAGCTCACTTATGGCAGGGCAGGCAGATACGCAGTATTTT
TRBD1	NA	TRBJ2-2	TRBV4-2	CASSQPGTGGDFTGELFF	TGTGCCAGCAGCCAGCCCGGGACAGGGGGCGATTTCACCGGGGAGCTGTTTTTT
NA	NA	TRBJ2-7	TRBV18	CASSPGQFNEQYF	TGTGCCAGCTCACCCGGACAATTCAACGAGCAGTACTTC
NA	NA	TRBJ2-2	TRBV9	CASSPRVNSNTGELFF	TGTGCCAGCAGCCCTCGGGTCAACTCGAACACCGGGGAGCTGTTTTTT